Shown below are 4 T cell receptor beta chains from a single sample sequenced in a study of shared T cell receptors in the human thymus (dated by TCRdb to about 2021). The library relied on the immunoSEQ multiplex PCR assay. As stored in TCRdb, this immuneACCESS dataset retains in-frame rearrangements with V and J assigned. A fraction of the clones does not appear; measured against another copy, unresolved V genes explain less than half of the discrepancy, and the remainder lacks a known reason. Counted in this sample were 540,000 or so clones; roughly 74% of them appeared once. The ten largest clones add up to about 0.013% of the sample. The same sample was also studied in work on human thymus T cells.

The material sequenced was thymocytes. The receptors stem from a boy younger than two with a congenital heart defect. Donor details come from another sample of the same person, matched by shared clones.

The chain uses TRBV6-1 and TRBJ1-1; 8 nucleotides agree with TRBD1. V lost 0 bases, J lost 4 bases, and 4 bases stayed unmatched. This CDR3 comprises 15 residues. Germline-derived CDR1 and CDR2 are MNHNS and SASEGT. As DNA, the CDR3 is TGTGCCAGCAGTGAAGCCGGACAGGGAGGCACTGAAGCTTTCTTT. As protein: CASSEAGQGGTEAFF.

This sequence joins TRBV18 and TRBJ2-7; tentatively, D is TRBD1 (5 bases). CDR1 KGHSH and CDR2 LQKENI come from the germline V gene. This CDR3 has 17 residues. Trimming cost V 1 base and J 3 bases, with 19 bases left between them. CDR3 nucleotide sequence: TGTGCCAGCTCACCACGCCCGGCCCGGACACAACGCTACGAGCAGTACTTC. Translated, it gives CASSPRPARTQRYEQYF.

The chain recombines TRBV10-3 with TRBJ1-2; no clear D gene. Germline V gene sequence: CDR1 ENHRY, CDR2 SYGVKD. This CDR3 comprises 12 residues. V was cut by 7 bases and J by 6 bases, with 12 bases left in between. CDR3 coding DNA: TGTGCCATCACCGGCGGGGTGGATGGCTACACCTTC. Amino acid sequence: CAITGGVDGYTF.

The gene calls are TRBV11-2 and TRBJ2-7; 11 nucleotides match TRBD2. J gave up 0 bases and V 6 bases, and 10 bases lay outside the gene matches. Germline CDR1 reads SGHAT; CDR2 reads FQNNGV. This CDR3 is built from 17 residues. Here the CDR3 reads CASSRTSGRPSSYEQYF. In DNA, the CDR3 is TGTGCCAGCAGTCGTACTAGCGGGAGACCTTCCTCCTACGAGCAGTACTTC.